This TCR beta chain is drawn from a study of cytomegalovirus exposure and HLA in healthy donors. At the level of the study: Around four fifths of 350 to 400 genotyped donors fell in the Caucasian-associated ancestry cluster. Study-wide findings and caveats: Later analysis placed DRB1 highest and HLA-C lowest in TCR association rates, which differed by HLA locus. The authors enumerated over 150 TCR beta chains as linked to cytomegalovirus. In a later analysis, an Asian-associated ancestry cluster reportedly showed fewer N-insertions than the approximately 670-donor mean.

The PCR had 60 Vbeta and 13 Jbeta primers. The assay was immunoSEQ multiplex PCR, and TCRdb's table has in-frame clones only and misses some. Across about 120,000 clones, the top ten clones capture around 1.6% of the sample. Germline V gene sequence: CDR1 SGDLS, CDR2 YYNGEE. V lost 5 bases and J lost 0; bases outside the gene matches: 11. The CDR3 length is 17 residues. Worth noting for this clone: The target antigen is unknown.

V usage is TRBV9 and J usage is TRBJ1-1; 9 bases match TRBD1. The sequencing sample was made of PBMCs. This sequence originates from a man between 18 and 29 years old in good health and CMV-seronegative. CDR3 DNA sequence: TGTGCCAGCAGTCCTACAGGGGGCCGAGGAATGAACACTGAAGCTTTCTTT. Its translation is CASSPTGGRGMNTEAFF.